This paragraph covers one TCR beta chain sequence. Antigen unknown. Repertoires were generated with immunoSEQ multiplex PCR, while TCRdb's copy carries only in-frame clones and drops some. Of about 150,000 clones in the sample, around nine tenths were seen once. This sample was included in a study of T cell responses to AZD1222 COVID-19 vaccine. Study-level points and caveats: White British ancestry dominated among donors, who included more females, and clonal diversity was possibly underestimated. Only a handful of AZD1222 recipients were seropositive at baseline. Regions 160-218 and 743-854 dominated among vaccine-associated CD4 TCRs spanning spike. Repertoire sampling happened only post peak T cell response.

The CDR3 totals 17 residues. Germline V gene lookup returns CDR1 KGHDR and CDR2 SFDVKD. Trimming removed 3 bases from V and 0 bases from J, with 14 bases in between. Here the sequenced sample was peripheral blood, taken after recovery from COVID-19. The rearrangement joins TRBV24-1 to TRBJ2-1, with TRBD2 as a possible D gene (7 bases). The sequence came from an adult who had recovered from COVID-19. The CDR3 region is CATSDPRAGASYNEQFF. CDR3 coding DNA: TGTGCCACCAGTGATCCCAGGGCGGGGGCCTCCTACAATGAGCAGTTCTTC.